The present entry profiles one TCR beta chain with its context. Its antigen remains unidentified. The sample holds no much larger clone one base away, and base qualities are not on file. Genomic DNA was isolated using the Qiagen DNeasy kit from unsorted PBMCs as well as from negatively selected CD4+ and CD8+ fractions. Amplification of TCR beta CDR3 regions was done by immunoSEQ multiplex PCR with primers that anneal to V and J segments. A synthetic immune receptor repertoire was used to minimize amplification bias, and remaining bias was computationally removed after sequencing. Concerning the study's data processing: Custom Python scripts were used to quantify repertoire diversity as the Shannon entropy index. Unsorted, CD4+ and CD8+ repertoires were analyzed separately, except for combined analyses in which CD4+ and CD8+ sequences were merged in silico. A clone was considered expanded if an increase in frequency of at least 2-fold after treatment relative to C1D1 was found, and a pseudocount of 0.5 was applied to clones undetected at baseline. Singleton clones were defined as clones with 0 or 1 copy at C1D1, and non-singleton clones were defined as clones with 2 or more copies. Clones expanded in unsorted samples were assigned a CD4+, CD8+ or unknown annotation through matching of protein sequences in sorted samples from the same patient. Wilcoxon tests were applied to paired samples to test diversity changes from C1D1 to C4D1. In its TCRdb copy, this immuneACCESS table keeps in-frame sequences only and misses some clones. Where compared with another copy, unresolved V genes explain less than half of these, and the others have no known cause. The V and J calls and the clone size are those of that table, but D and trimming were determined from the DNA. The sample table records 39,000 or so clones; about 88% of these occur just once. The top ten constitute 5.5% of the sample.

CDR1 and CDR2 were assigned from the germline V gene as SGHRS and YFSETQ. The CDR3 spans 15 residues, from the cysteine through the phenylalanine. Only the CDR3 portion is preserved as DNA: 45 bases, with reading frame beginning at the first base. The germline V end is reduced by 0 bases and the J end by 4 bases; junction bases left unmatched: 1. The sample's time point label, decoded: cycle 2 day 1 (C2D1) of nivolumab. Relapse after autologous stem cell transplantation had occurred in all trial patients, and cohorts A, B and C were distinguished by prior brentuximab vedotin exposure. The trial cohort was composed of about 60 patients with relapsed/refractory classical Hodgkin lymphoma, for whom complete response, partial response or progressive disease was recorded as best overall response. Single-agent nivolumab was administered to trial patients in the multi-cohort phase II CheckMate 205 trial. An independent review committee assessed best overall response by applying the 2007 International Working Group response criteria. Trial PBMCs were obtained immediately prior to nivolumab initiation (C1D1) and on therapy at cycle 2 day 1 and cycle 4 day 1. Peripheral blood was collected in 8 mL Vacutainer Cell Preparation Tubes, from which PBMCs were isolated by centrifugation and then cryopreserved.

The record originates from a study of PD-1 blockade in classical Hodgkin lymphoma (dated by TCRdb to 2018 to 2020). Regarding the complete study: Nivolumab dosing was 3 mg/kg intravenously every 2 weeks, continuing until either disease progression or unacceptable toxicity. The study used CyTOF and TCR beta sequencing to define a peripheral blood immune signature of response to PD-1 blockade in classical Hodgkin lymphoma. Paper-wide results and their limitations: The study was restricted to a single clinical trial cohort, and the causes of repertoire differences, possibly disease activity or prior therapy, were left undefined. Baseline TCR diversity was reported to be lower in newly diagnosed patients than in healthy donors and to be lower still in relapsed/refractory patients. Diversity was lower in patients who began nivolumab less than 1 year after ASCT, so these patients were left out of later analyses to avoid confounding by immune reconstitution. CD4+ but not CD8+ TCR diversity rose significantly by C4D1 (p=0.0027 vs p=0.16), most apparent in complete responders (p=0.02). Trial patients achieving complete response had baseline diversity similar to newly diagnosed patients, whereas partial responders and progressors had significantly lower diversity.

The receptor comes from a human donor with classical Hodgkin lymphoma. The sequence is built from TRBV5-1 and TRBJ1-6, with 7 bases aligning to TRBD1. The material sequenced was peripheral blood mononuclear cells (PBMCs), taken before the second cycle of nivolumab. The DNA sequence reads TGCGCCAGCAGCTTGGGGGGACAGTATAATTCACCCCTCCACTTT. Its protein product is CASSLGGQYNSPLHF.